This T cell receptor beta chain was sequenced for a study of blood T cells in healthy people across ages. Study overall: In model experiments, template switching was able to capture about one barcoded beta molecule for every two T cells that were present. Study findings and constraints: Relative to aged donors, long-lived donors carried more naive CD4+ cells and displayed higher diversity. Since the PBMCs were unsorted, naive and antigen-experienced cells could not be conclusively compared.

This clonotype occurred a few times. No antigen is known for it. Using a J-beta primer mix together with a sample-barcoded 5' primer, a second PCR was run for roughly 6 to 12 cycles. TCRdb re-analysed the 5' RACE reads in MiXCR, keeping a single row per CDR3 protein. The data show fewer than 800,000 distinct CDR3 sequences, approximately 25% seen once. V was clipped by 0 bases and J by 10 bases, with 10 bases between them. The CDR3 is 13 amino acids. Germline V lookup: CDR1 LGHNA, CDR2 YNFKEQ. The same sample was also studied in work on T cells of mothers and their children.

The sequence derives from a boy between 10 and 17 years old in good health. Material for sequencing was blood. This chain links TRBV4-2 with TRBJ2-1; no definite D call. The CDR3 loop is CASSQDLAMEQFF. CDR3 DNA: TGTGCCAGCAGCCAAGACTTGGCGATGGAGCAGTTCTTC.